This T cell receptor (beta chain) was profiled in a study of cytomegalovirus exposure and HLA in healthy donors (dated by TCRdb to the late 2010s). Regarding the complete study: According to an earlier analysis of a few hundred of the donors, about 190 million T cells yielded some 110 million unique TCR beta sequences and more than 250 Gb of sequence data. About 300 gigabases of sequencing data and 70 million to 100 million unique TCR sequences were included in an early release covering about 620 HLA-typed donors. The genetic ancestry cluster associated with self-reported Caucasian donors included about 81% of the 300 to 450 genotyped donors. The study was designed to test whether signatures of past pathogen exposure could be identified by cataloging public T cell receptors. Using immunosequencing, the study profiled T cell repertoires from approximately 700 subjects and related those repertoires to cytomegalovirus serostatus. Besides the first cohort of approximately 710 subjects, a separate validation cohort made up of 95 to 150 different subjects was used. To predict cytomegalovirus infection status, the study combined high-throughput TCR immunosequencing, statistical association of individual TCRs with disease status, and machine learning. A later analysis re-analyzed previously published TCR beta repertoires from approximately 670 donors and added high-resolution HLA genotyping to study TCR occurrence patterns. The later analysis used no new phenotypic data to find candidate immune exposures, relying instead on TCR beta sequences and their occurrence across donors. An earlier analysis of more than 450 of the donors used high-throughput TCR beta sequencing to judge whether each TCR beta V gene segment behaved as functional or pseudogenic. Donor age, sex, ethnicity and CMV serostatus were compiled alongside the repertoire data. A later genetic analysis took genome-wide SNP genotypes for about 55% of the roughly 670 donors and used that subset as a discovery cohort. Every repertoire in the discovery cohort had been generated on one and the same sequencing platform. HLA typing covered class I and class II loci at four-digit resolution. The number of donors typed differed by locus, with roughly 629-640 for A, B, C, DRB1 and DQB1, around 500 for DQA1, about 610 for DPA1, and 400 to 490 for DPB1. Roughly five DR-DQ haplotypes were treated as single units for association and clustering because of strong linkage in the cohort. Across about 370 genotyped donors of the cohort, an average of about 240,000 unique TCR beta nucleotide sequences per donor were sequenced, and 15% to 20% of those sequences were non-productive.

Broader findings and caveats from the paper: Some IMGT-functional V segments, including TRBV6-2 and TRBV6-3, could not be distinguished by the 87-base-pair reads and were therefore excluded. The earlier analysis of 587 of the donors excluded roughly 17 rarely observed V segments, including chromosome 9 orphons, because counts were too low. In a later analysis, HLA-associated TCR beta chains showed more clonal expansion and lower generation probabilities than non-associated chains that were equally common. The cohort was sequenced for TCR beta chains only, and without alpha or paired-chain data the features that could be detected were limited. A further reported finding was that TCR beta sequences accurately predicted the HLA-A and HLA-B alleles for most subjects in the first cohort. In the study, about 150 TCR beta chains were listed as associated with cytomegalovirus. When HLA alleles, especially DR and DQ, strongly co-occurred, attributing TCR associations to individual alleles was difficult. While some public TCRs were present in many individuals, most TCR sequences turned up only very rarely across donors. The authors suggested that the approach could potentially be generalized to other disease states and immunological phenotypes. For the cohort, immune exposure information was limited to CMV serostatus. According to a later analysis, TCR association rates differed among HLA loci, with DRB1 alleles showing the most associated TCRs and HLA-C alleles showing the fewest. In an earlier analysis of under 600 of the donors, most TCR beta V segments were observed in productive rearrangements about 90% or about 30% of the time, broadly matching IMGT annotations. In both the original and validation cohorts, the classifier was reported to diagnose cytomegalovirus status with high specificity and sensitivity. In a later analysis, several top co-occurrence clusters were reported to appear linked to parvovirus B19, influenza, CMV and Epstein-Barr virus. Linkage disequilibrium might explain the correlated functional status among segregating V segments, but an unknown experimental factor could not be ruled out. According to a later genetic analysis, donors in an Asian-associated ancestry cluster had fewer N-insertions in productive TCRs than the approximately 650-donor mean. Roughly uniform sequencing depth across donors was assumed in presence/absence analyses, although this assumption may not hold. In a later genetic analysis, a missense DCLRE1C variant was associated with V-gene and J-gene trimming of TCR beta chains, and the association was replicated in an independent cohort. HLA typing was unavailable for some donors at each locus, so association tests used only the typed subset. The sequencing pipeline was judged likely to have produced a cluster of highly shared sequence variants as a technical artifact. According to a later analysis, most CMV-associated TCR beta chains appeared to be HLA-restricted, and the HLA associations seemed to be driven largely by CMV exposure. In vitro tests confirmed that a few of the cytomegalovirus-associated TCR beta chains recognize cytomegalovirus antigens. In a later analysis, 15,000 to 20,000 TCR beta sequences were associated with specific HLA alleles at a false discovery rate of 0.05.

Library prep was done by the immunoSEQ multiplex PCR assay. The multiplex PCR relied on a mix of 60 forward primers for TCR Vbeta segments and 13 reverse primers for TCR Jbeta segments. A multiplex PCR assay on genomic DNA amplified the CDR3 region of rearranged TCR beta genes. The amplified TCR beta libraries were sequenced on the Illumina HiSeq System as 87-base-pair reads. On the authors' methods: Across the 666 repertoires, a later analysis counted approximately 83 million unique TCR beta chains, some 11 million of which were shared by at least two donors. To remove PCR and sequencing errors, raw reads were error-corrected and collapsed into unique sequences using a nearest-neighbor algorithm that merged closely related sequences. V, D and J gene segments were assigned by aligning CDR3 sequences to IMGT reference sequences. For a sequence to be retained, a match of at least six nucleotides to both a V gene segment and a J gene segment was required. A rearrangement counted as productive if the CDR3 had no stop codons and remained in frame with V and J, and every other rearrangement counted as non-productive. CDR3 was defined according to IMGT convention as the region running from the second conserved V-encoded cysteine to the conserved J-encoded phenylalanine. The earlier analysis of roughly 590 of the donors excluded sequences that lacked an unambiguous match to a single V gene segment. An earlier analysis of approximately 590 of the donors called V segments functional above 56.7% productive rearrangements and segregating when the between-donor standard deviation exceeded 5%. A statistical classification framework was developed to diagnose cytomegalovirus status using the catalog of TCR beta chain sequences. A later analysis assigned V and J genes by comparing TCR nucleotide sequences with IMGT/GENE-DB human TR gene sequences. A later analysis assigned CDR3 sequences and most-parsimonious VDJ recombination scenarios with the TCRdist pipeline. In a later analysis, each TCR beta chain was defined by its CDR3 amino acid sequence together with its V-gene family, and reads lacking a unique V-gene family were excluded. As a way to deal with suspected cross-contamination and a sequencing artifact, a later analysis dropped 592 nucleotide sequences that were highly shared and had low generation probability. A later analysis calculated a clonal expansion index for each public chain from normalized within-repertoire ranks of inferred template counts. A later analysis computed generation probabilities with a VDJ recombination model fitted to out-of-frame rearrangements, and checked the results against IGoR. Hypergeometric tests were used in a later analysis to score TCR-TCR, TCR-HLA and TCR-CMV co-occurrence, with a repertoire-size bias correction applied to the TCR pairs. A later analysis estimated false discovery rates by permuting HLA or CMV assignments 20 times. In a later analysis, co-occurring TCRs were grouped with DBSCAN, and TCRdist sequence similarity was added when clustering was performed within HLA-allele-positive subsets. Repertoires with fewer than 30,000 or more than 120,000 public chains, plus five repertoires with anomalous nucleotide sharing, were excluded from co-occurrence clustering. This is the immuneACCESS table as TCRdb keeps it, with only in-frame sequences that have V and J called. A part of the clones is gone; compared with another copy, unresolved V genes explain less than half, and the rest is unexplained. V and J calls plus clone size are reproduced from that table; the DNA served to infer D and trimming. The sample records more than 95,000 clones, about 13% of which are singletons. Clones ranked in the top ten supply around 15% of the sample.

A note on this clone: Its antigen is not yet known. Per-base qualities were not stored, and no clone one base away is much larger.

The cohort was made up of about 610 healthy bone marrow donors. All cohort members were sampled while nominally healthy, although unrecorded immune exposures were likely present. The donor tested CMV seropositive and was one of the 289 seropositive cohort members. A peripheral blood sample was provided by each donor, and peripheral blood mononuclear cells were used for TCR beta sequencing. Genomic DNA was extracted from the blood cell samples with the Qiagen DNeasy Blood Extraction Kit. Relative to germline, V is 3 bases shorter and J is 1 base shorter, with 15 bases between their ends. There are 16 amino acids in the CDR3, from cysteine to phenylalanine inclusive. Just the 48-base CDR3 DNA is kept, in frame starting at base 1. Taken from the germline V gene, the CDR1 and CDR2 loops are SGHDT and YYEEEE.

Recombination linked TRBV5-6 to TRBJ2-3; TRBD1 is a possible D gene, resting on 6 matching bases. The material sequenced was PBMCs. The sequence was obtained from a man aged 35 to 55 in good health and CMV-seropositive. The CDR3 is CASSSRFRTGTDTQYF. In nucleotide form, the sequence is TGTGCCAGCAGCTCACGCTTTCGGACAGGCACAGATACGCAGTATTTT. Joined to the reference TRBV5-6 and TRBJ2-3 proteins, this CDR3 gives the full variable domain: DAGVTQSPTHLIKTRGQQVTLRCSPKSGHDTVSWYQQALGQGPQFIFQYYEEEERQRGNFPDRFSGHQFPNYSSELNVNALLLGDSALYLCASSSRFRTGTDTQYFGPGTRLTVL.